These 7 T cell receptor beta chains originate from one sample sequenced in a study of cytomegalovirus exposure and HLA in healthy donors. Method: immunoSEQ multiplex PCR; TCRdb's copy keeps in-frame clones and lacks some. The table has 300,000 to 450,000 clones, 75% to 90% seen once; the top ten hold roughly 0.8%. Specimen: PBMCs. Every receptor here comes from a woman under 30 in good health and CMV-seronegative.

This chain joins TRBV4-1 and TRBJ2-3; D unclear. CDR1 is MGHRA, CDR2 YSYEKL, per germline. There are 12 residues in the CDR3. The V end lost 2 bases, the J end lost 4 bases, and 4 bases lay between the germline ends. The DNA for the CDR3 is TGCGCCAGCAGCCAAAGCGCAGATACGCAGTATTTT. It encodes CASSQSADTQYF.

The rearrangement links TRBV18 to TRBJ2-1, with 7 positions matching TRBD1. Germline V CDR1 and CDR2: KGHSH, LQKENI. The CDR3 length is 15 residues. V shed 2 bases and J 8 bases; nucleotides not matched to a gene: 9. The CDR3 region has the DNA TGTGCCAGCTCACCAAAATGGGGACAGCGACATGAGCAGTTCTTC. Amino acids: CASSPKWGQRHEQFF.

The chain carries TRBV14 and TRBJ2-5; 9 positions match TRBD1. The CDR3 sequence is 15 residues long. The V and J ends lost 0 bases and 5 bases, in that order; junction bases with no gene match: 4. CDR1 is SGHDN, CDR2 FVKESK, per germline. CDR3 sequence (DNA): TGTGCCAGCAGCCAAGATCACAGGGGGCCCGAGACCCAGTACTTC. Its protein product is CASSQDHRGPETQYF.

The CDR3 is CASSPNSQGLYGYTF. The CDR3 DNA reads as TGTGCCAGCAGCCCCAACAGCCAAGGTCTCTATGGCTACACCTTC. The chain links TRBV2 to TRBJ1-2, with D unclear. Germline CDR1 reads SNHLY; CDR2 reads FYNNEI. The CDR3 sequence is 15 residues long. V was cut by 6 bases and J by 4 bases, with 18 bases left in between.

The genes are TRBV2 and TRBJ2-3, with D tentatively TRBD2 (6 bases). This CDR3 has 14 amino acids. V dropped 10 bases and J dropped 0 bases, with 14 bases sitting between them. Germline V CDR1 and CDR2: SNHLY, FYNNEI. This CDR3 is CATPTRGSTDTQYF. CDR3 coding DNA: TGTGCCACCCCAACCCGGGGGAGCACAGATACGCAGTATTTT.

V is TRBV7-2 and J is TRBJ1-2, with D maybe TRBD1 (6 bases). Germline V lookup: CDR1 SGHTA, CDR2 FQGNSA. The CDR3 covers 13 residues. Trimming took 3 bases from V and 6 from J, leaving 11 bases between them. CDR3 nucleotides: TGTGCCAGCAGCTTGGGGGGGCGGCATGGCTACACCTTC. Translation gives CASSLGGRHGYTF.

This chain joins TRBV30 and TRBJ2-1, with a tentative D call TRBD2 (5 bases). The CDR3 runs to 14 residues. Per germline, CDR1 GTSNPN and CDR2 SVGIG (reference sequence). V lost 3 bases, J lost 1 base, and 10 bases lay in between. In nucleotides, the CDR3 is TGTGCCTGGAGCTCGGGGAGATCCTACAATGAGCAGTTCTTC. It translates to CAWSSGRSYNEQFF.